This entry describes one TCR beta chain. The specificity of this receptor is unknown. Base qualities are missing; no much larger clone stands one base away. The CDR3, cysteine through phenylalanine, is 14 amino acids long. Only the CDR3 region is kept as DNA, spanning 42 bases read in frame from base 1. V drops 4 bases and J drops 7 bases, leaving 16 bases in between. The germline V gene (reference sequence) provides CDR1 LNHDA and CDR2 SQIVND. The data derive from a study of T cells and Merkel cell carcinoma outcomes (TCRdb year 2020). Study-wide context: In patients with Merkel cell carcinoma, researchers looked at whether the T-cell repertoire of the tumor, along with T-cell density, could predict clinical outcome.

Libraries were made using the immunoSEQ multiplex PCR assay. In TCRdb, the immuneACCESS table is reduced to in-frame sequences with V and J assigned. These tables do not hold every clone; where another copy was compared, an unresolved V gene accounts for under half, and the others remain unexplained. In this sample the table shows under 15,000 clones, about 95% of which occur a single time. The ten largest clones add up to approximately 1% of the sample. Samples were obtained from patients with Merkel cell carcinoma. Here is what the overall study found, with its caveats: T-cell repertoire features combined with T-cell density were reported to predict clinical outcomes in Merkel cell carcinoma patients.

The receptor was isolated from a human donor with Merkel cell carcinoma. The sequence joins TRBV19 to TRBJ1-1; the D gene assignment is ambiguous. The source material was tumor tissue from Merkel cell carcinoma. The DNA reads as follows: TGTGCCAGTAGTACCTCCCCAGCCGGGATTGAAGCTTTCTTT. Its protein reads: CASSTSPAGIEAFF. The full variable domain, with segments outside the CDR3 supplied by the reference TRBV19 and TRBJ1-1 proteins, appears as DGGITQSPKYLFRKEGQNVTLSCEQNLNHDAMYWYRQDPGQGLRLIYYSQIVNDFQKGDIAEGYSVSREKKESFPLTVTSAQKNPTAFYLCASSTSPAGIEAFFGQGTRLTVV.